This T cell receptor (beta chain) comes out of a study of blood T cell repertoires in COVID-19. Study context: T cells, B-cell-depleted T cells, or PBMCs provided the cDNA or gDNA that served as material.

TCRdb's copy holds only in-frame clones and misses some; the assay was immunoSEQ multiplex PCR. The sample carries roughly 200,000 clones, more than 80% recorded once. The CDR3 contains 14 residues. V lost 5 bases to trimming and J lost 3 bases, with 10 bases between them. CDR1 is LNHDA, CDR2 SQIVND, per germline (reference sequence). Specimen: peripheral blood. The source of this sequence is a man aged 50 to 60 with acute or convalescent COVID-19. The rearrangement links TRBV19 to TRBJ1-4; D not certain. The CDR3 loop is CASSHDTANEKLFF. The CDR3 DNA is TGTGCCAGTAGTCATGACACAGCTAATGAAAAACTGTTTTTT.